The 16 T cell receptor beta chains reported below all come from one sample, sequenced in a study of cytomegalovirus exposure and HLA in healthy donors. PCR amplification relied on 60 Vbeta primers (plus 13 Jbeta primers). Sequenced by immunoSEQ multiplex PCR; TCRdb stores in-frame clones only, minus some. The table lists approximately 120,000 clones, roughly 73% of them singletons. Sequenced material: PBMCs. The receptors stem from a man between 60 and 70 years old in good health and CMV-seropositive.

This sequence joins TRBV10-2 and TRBJ2-5; possible D gene TRBD2, 5 bases. Germline V gene lookup returns CDR1 WSHSY and CDR2 SAAADI. V was trimmed by 5 bases and J by 2 bases, leaving 12 bases between them. This CDR3 comprises 14 residues. This CDR3 is CASSISEGQETQYF. CDR3 bases: TGCGCCAGCAGTATCAGTGAGGGTCAAGAGACCCAGTACTTC.

The rearrangement links TRBV5-1 to TRBJ2-3; TRBD2 might be the D (7 bases). The CDR3 has 14 amino acids. The V gene lost 7 bases and the J gene lost 3 bases, with 15 bases spanning the gap. CDR1 SGHRS and CDR2 YFSETQ come from the germline V gene. CDR3 DNA: TGCGCCAGCCGGGGGGCAGTCTCGACAGATACGCAGTATTTT. Translating it yields CASRGAVSTDTQYF.

The V gene is TRBV30, the J gene TRBJ1-3, with 8 bases matching TRBD1. Germline CDR1 and CDR2: GTSNPN and SVGIG (reference sequence). The CDR3 contains 15 residues. J gave up 6 bases and V 0 bases, and 7 bases lay outside the gene matches. The CDR3, as DNA: TGTGCCTGGAGTGTACCTTCGACAGGGGTAAACACCATATATTTT. Protein product: CAWSVPSTGVNTIYF.

The chain carries TRBV6-1 and TRBJ1-5; weak D call: TRBD1 (5 bases). Trimming took 5 bases from V and 0 from J, leaving 8 bases between them. In germline, CDR1 is MNHNS, CDR2 SASEGT. The CDR3 is 14 amino acids. Here the CDR3 reads CASSPTDSNQPQHF. CDR3 coding DNA: TGTGCCAGCAGTCCGACAGATAGCAATCAGCCCCAGCATTTT.

The CDR3 reads CSMTGGASQETQYF. The CDR3 DNA reads TGCAGCATGACCGGGGGGGCTAGTCAAGAGACCCAGTACTTC. This chain joins TRBV29-1 and TRBJ2-5; 8 bases align to TRBD2. Germline V gene sequence: CDR1 SQVTM, CDR2 ANQGSEA. J gave up 2 bases and V 8 bases, and 10 bases lay outside the gene matches. CDR3 size: 14 residues.

This clone was counted a single time. This sequence joins TRBV5-1 and TRBJ2-7; D possibly corresponds to TRBD2 (7 bases). V was cut by 6 bases and J by 5 bases, with 15 bases left in between. Germline V gives CDR1 SGHRS, CDR2 YFSETQ. This CDR3 comprises 13 residues. The CDR3 loop is CASNLRGDNEQYF. CDR3 DNA sequence: TGCGCCAGCAACCTCCGGGGGGACAACGAGCAGTACTTC.

This clone occurred once. The chain uses TRBV28 and TRBJ1-3; D uncertain. From germline, CDR1 is MDHEN and CDR2 SYDVKM. The CDR3 has 13 amino acids. V dropped 8 bases and J dropped 0 bases, with 8 bases sitting between them. CDR3: CASHTHSGNTIYF. The DNA for the CDR3 is TGTGCCAGCCACACACACTCTGGAAACACCATATATTTT. Combining the CDR3 with reference TRBV28 and TRBJ1-3 gives the whole variable domain DVKVTQSSRYLVKRTGEKVFLECVQDMDHENMFWYRQDPGLGLRLIYFSYDVKMKEKGDIPEGYSVSREKKERFSLILESASTNQTSMYLCASHTHSGNTIYFGEGSWLTVV.

This clone was seen only a few times. This chain connects TRBV30 to TRBJ1-1; 11 positions agree with TRBD1. The V and J ends lost 0 bases and 8 bases, in that order; junction bases with no gene match: 8. Germline lookup yields CDR1 GTSNPN and CDR2 SVGIG (reference sequence). The CDR3 is made up of 15 amino acids. The CDR3 region is CAWSVLGQGVVEAFF. The CDR3 coding sequence is TGTGCCTGGAGTGTACTGGGACAGGGGGTTGTGGAAGCTTTCTTT.

The rearrangement links TRBV15 to TRBJ2-2, with D tentatively TRBD1 or TRBD2 (5 bases each). The germline V gene has CDR1 LNHNV and CDR2 YYDKDF (reference sequence). The CDR3 length is 15 residues. The V and J ends lost 6 bases and 2 bases respectively, with 13 bases between them. The CDR3 sequence is CATSRQLANTGELFF. In DNA form, the CDR3 reads TGTGCCACCAGTAGACAGCTAGCCAACACCGGGGAGCTGTTTTTT.

In this sample, this clone turned up a few times. The chain is built from TRBV6-6 and TRBJ1-2; TRBD1 might be the D (5 bases). The length of the CDR3 is 15 residues. Per germline, CDR1 MNHNY and CDR2 SVGAGI (reference sequence). V was trimmed by 3 bases and J by 4 bases, leaving 15 bases between them. The CDR3: CASSYTRGALYGYTF. The CDR3 DNA reads TGTGCCAGCAGTTATACGCGCGGGGCCCTCTATGGCTACACCTTC.

Notes on this clone: This specimen includes other DNA sequences encoding the same CDR3. The rearrangement uses TRBV30 and TRBJ1-1; tentative D call: TRBD1 (6 bases). This CDR3 comprises 13 residues. The V gene's germline CDR1 is GTSNPN and CDR2 SVGIG (reference sequence). Trimming took 7 bases from V and 0 from J, leaving 12 bases between them. The CDR3 sequence is CAFRWDMNTEAFF. The CDR3 coding sequence is TGTGCCTTTCGGTGGGACATGAACACTGAAGCTTTCTTT.

The rearrangement joins TRBV11-2 to TRBJ1-4; D is unclear. The CDR3 is 16 amino acids. V was clipped by 3 bases and J by 5 bases, with 16 bases between them. Germline V gene sequence: CDR1 SGHAT, CDR2 FQNNGV. As DNA, the CDR3 is TGTGCCAGCAGCTTGGGATTGAGAGGGAGAAATGAAAAACTGTTTTTT. Its translation: CASSLGLRGRNEKLFF.

This chain links TRBV7-8 with TRBJ2-7; 13 nucleotides line up with TRBD2. CDR1 is SGHVS, CDR2 FQNEAQ, per germline. Trimming at V came to 5 bases and at J to 0 bases, leaving 10 bases not matched to a gene. This CDR3 comprises 18 residues. DNA of the CDR3: TGTGCCAGCAGCCCCCGGACTAGCGGGGGCCATAGCTCCTACGAGCAGTACTTC. Protein sequence: CASSPRTSGGHSSYEQYF.

The gene calls are TRBV15 and TRBJ1-1; 8 bases align to TRBD1. The CDR3 has 13 amino acids. From germline, CDR1 is LNHNV and CDR2 YYDKDF (reference sequence). With V trimmed by 10 bases and J by 4 bases, 8 bases remained unmatched. DNA for the CDR3: TGTGCCAGCCGCAGGGGGCCGGGCACTGAAGCTTTCTTT. Protein sequence: CASRRGPGTEAFF. The whole variable domain, filled in from reference TRBV15 and TRBJ1-1, reads DAMVIQNPRYQVTQFGKPVTLSCSQTLNHNVMYWYQQKSSQAPKLLFHYYDKDFNNEADTPDNFQSRRPNTSFCFLDIRSPGLGDTAMYLCASRRGPGTEAFFGQGTRLTVV.

CDR3: CASSLQGRVDEQYF. The CDR3 bases are TGCGCCAGCAGCTTACAGGGCCGGGTGGACGAGCAGTACTTC. The chain employs TRBV5-1 and TRBJ2-7; D might be TRBD1 (6 bases). V lost 2 bases, J lost 5 bases, and 14 bases lay in between. CDR1 and CDR2 from the germline V gene are SGHRS and YFSETQ. There are 14 residues in the CDR3.

V is TRBV5-1 and J is TRBJ2-3; 8 bases map to TRBD2. The CDR3 length is 14 residues. The germline gives CDR1 SGHRS, CDR2 YFSETQ. Germline trimming cut 2 bases from V and 1 base from J; bases unmatched to any gene: 0. The CDR3: CASSFSGGTDTQYF. The CDR3 nucleotides read TGCGCCAGCAGCTTTAGCGGGGGCACAGATACGCAGTATTTT.